Following are 30 T cell receptor beta chains from one sample sequenced in a study of identical twins. TCRdb ran MiXCR on the 5' RACE reads and lists one entry per CDR3 protein. The sample records 400,000 or so distinct CDR3 sequences, roughly 10% being singletons. Sequences were obtained from naive T cells sorted from blood. The receptors were sampled from a woman between 50 and 59 years old in good health.

The chain has TRBV20-1 and TRBJ2-1, with 12 bases identical to TRBD2. Germline CDR1 DFQATT, CDR2 SNEGSKA (reference sequence). There are 15 residues in the CDR3. V shed 0 bases and J 9 bases; nucleotides not matched to a gene: 6. The CDR3 here is CSARDPKTSGSEQFF. In DNA, the CDR3 is TGCAGTGCTAGAGATCCCAAGACTAGCGGGAGTGAGCAGTTCTTC.

This clonotype occurred a few times. This chain links TRBV24-1 with TRBJ2-2; tentative D call: TRBD2 (6 bases). Looked up from germline, CDR1 is KGHDR and CDR2 is SFDVKD. The CDR3 extends over 15 amino acids. Trimming removed 2 bases from V and 2 bases from J, with 8 bases in between. CDR3 DNA sequence: TGTGCCACCAGTGATTCGGGAGCAAACACCGGGGAGCTGTTTTTT. Protein sequence: CATSDSGANTGELFF.

The chain has TRBV3-1 and TRBJ1-5; D uncertain. CDR3 length: 15 residues. The V and J ends lost 2 bases and 3 bases respectively, with 11 bases between them. CDR1 and CDR2 (germline): LGHDT, YNNKEL (reference sequence). In DNA form, the CDR3 reads TGTGCCAGCAGCCAAATGTCTCAGTTCAATCAGCCCCAGCATTTT. Its translation: CASSQMSQFNQPQHF.

This clonotype occurred many times. V and J are TRBV7-9 and TRBJ2-2; D gene ambiguous. Germline V lookup: CDR1 SEHNR, CDR2 FQNEAQ (reference sequence). V was cut by 1 base and J by 7 bases, with 1 base left in between. This CDR3 has 11 residues. Written as DNA, the CDR3 is TGTGCCAGCAGCTTAGACGGGGAGCTGTTTTTT. Translation: CASSLDGELFF.

There are a few counts of this clonotype. This rearrangement joins TRBV20-1 to TRBJ2-5; D is possibly TRBD2 (6 bases). The CDR3 contains 14 residues. CDR1 DFQATT and CDR2 SNEGSKA come from the germline V gene (reference sequence). Trimming shortened V by 5 bases and J by 4 bases, and 17 bases separated the two germline ends. The CDR3 reads CSARRDGGGETQYF. In DNA, the CDR3 is TGCAGTGCTCGGCGTGACGGGGGAGGAGAGACCCAGTACTTC.

The rearrangement links TRBV3-1 to TRBJ2-1, with 11 bases that match TRBD2. Looked up from germline, CDR1 is LGHDT and CDR2 is YNNKEL (reference sequence). The J segment lost 5 bases and the V segment lost 6 bases, leaving 6 bases of the junction unmatched. The CDR3 runs 15 residues. The CDR3 loop reads CASRETSGTNNEQFF. CDR3 coding DNA: TGTGCCAGCAGAGAGACTAGCGGGACCAACAATGAGCAGTTCTTC.

This clonotype appeared a few times. The chain has TRBV5-1 and TRBJ2-1, with 10 bases aligning to TRBD2. With 2 bases clipped from V and 8 bases from J, the junction kept 7 bases outside the gene matches. CDR3 length: 15 amino acids. Germline-derived CDR1 and CDR2 are SGHRS and YFSETQ. CDR3 region: CASSLAGGPFHEQFF. The CDR3 DNA reads TGCGCCAGCAGCTTAGCGGGAGGGCCTTTCCATGAGCAGTTCTTC. Supplemented by reference TRBV5-1 and TRBJ2-1, the full variable domain reads KAGVTQTPRYLIKTRGQQVTLSCSPISGHRSVSWYQQTPGQGLQFLFEYFSETQRNKGNFPGRFSGRQFSNSRSEMNVSTLELGDSALYLCASSLAGGPFHEQFFGPGTRLTVL.

The V and J genes are TRBV4-1 and TRBJ2-1, with 8 bases lining up with TRBD2. The CDR3 spans 19 residues. Germline V gene sequence: CDR1 MGHRA, CDR2 YSYEKL. V shed 0 bases and J 5 bases; nucleotides not matched to a gene: 15. The CDR3 loop reads CASSQEGPPSGRVHNEQFF. The CDR3 DNA reads as TGCGCCAGCAGCCAAGAAGGCCCCCCAAGCGGGAGAGTCCACAATGAGCAGTTCTTC.

This chain connects TRBV12-3 or TRBV12-4 to TRBJ2-1; 8 positions agree with TRBD2. CDR3 size: 13 residues. The ends lost 4 bases at V and 9 bases at J; junction bases unmatched: 5. The CDR3 is CASSSGGWGEQFF. CDR3 nucleotide sequence: TGTGCCAGCAGTTCGGGAGGGTGGGGTGAGCAGTTCTTC.

Only a few counts were recorded for this clonotype. J is TRBJ2-7 and V is TRBV11-2; D is possibly TRBD2 (6 bases). Germline lookup yields CDR1 SGHAT and CDR2 FQNNGV. V lost 8 bases to trimming and J lost 4 bases, with 15 bases between them. CDR3 size: 13 residues. The CDR3 here is CASSGTLAYEQYF. CDR3 bases: TGTGCCAGCTCCGGGACTTTGGCATACGAGCAGTACTTC.

This clonotype has just a few counts. The CDR3 reads CASSQDLGLAGGLDEQFF. The CDR3 DNA reads TGTGCCAGCAGCCAAGACTTGGGACTAGCGGGAGGGCTTGATGAGCAGTTCTTC. The chain has TRBV3-1 and TRBJ2-1; TRBD2 aligns across 16 bases. The CDR3 length is 18 residues. Germline assignment: CDR1 LGHDT and CDR2 YNNKEL (reference sequence). V gave up 0 bases and J gave up 8 bases; unmatched junction bases: 7.

In this sample, this clonotype turned up a few times. The rearrangement joins TRBV24-1 to TRBJ1-2; TRBD1 might be the D (5 bases). There are 13 residues in the CDR3. Trimming removed 3 bases at V and 4 bases at J, with 8 bases between. The germline CDR1 and CDR2 sequences are KGHDR and SFDVKD. The CDR3 sequence is CATSDGGTYGYTF. The CDR3 nucleotides read TGTGCCACCAGTGATGGAGGGACCTATGGCTACACCTTC.

The J gene is TRBJ2-2, the V gene TRBV4-1; 8 nucleotides align to TRBD1. After removal of 3 bases from V and 1 base from J, the junction contained 10 bases not matched to a gene. This CDR3 has 18 amino acids. Per the germline V gene, CDR1 is MGHRA and CDR2 is YSYEKL. This chain's CDR3 is CASSQVRTGRMNTGELFF. CDR3 DNA: TGCGCCAGCAGCCAGGTTCGGACAGGGAGGATGAACACCGGGGAGCTGTTTTTT.

In this sample, this clonotype turned up a few times. The chain combines TRBV5-5 with TRBJ1-1; the D is unclear. V was pared by 0 bases and J by 2 bases, with 8 bases between. Germline V lookup: CDR1 SGHKS, CDR2 YYEKEE (reference sequence). The CDR3 runs to 14 residues. In DNA, the CDR3 is TGTGCCAGCAGCTTGGGGTGGGGAAACACTGAAGCTTTCTTT. Residues: CASSLGWGNTEAFF.

The rearrangement links TRBV12-5 to TRBJ2-3; D unresolved. CDR1 and CDR2 from the germline V gene are LGHNT and FRNRAP. Trimming pared 3 bases from V and 0 bases from J, leaving 4 bases between. The CDR3 is 13 residues long. In nucleotides, the CDR3 is TGTGCTAGTGGTTTAATCAGCACAGATACGCAGTATTTT. Translation: CASGLISTDTQYF.

This clonotype was observed many times. This chain connects TRBV11-3 to TRBJ1-1; 8 nucleotides match TRBD1. Looked up from germline, CDR1 is SGHNT and CDR2 is YENEEA. The trim removed 5 bases at V and 3 bases at J, leaving 11 bases unmatched. This CDR3 spans 16 amino acids. For the CDR3, the DNA is TGTGCCAGCAGCACCAGGGACAGGAATAAGGACACTGAAGCTTTCTTT. It encodes CASSTRDRNKDTEAFF.

This clonotype was found many times. The chain's CDR3 is CASSLVGGRYNEQFF. CDR3 DNA sequence: TGCGCCAGCAGCTTGGTGGGAGGCCGATACAATGAGCAGTTCTTC. This sequence joins TRBV5-1 and TRBJ2-1, with TRBD2 as a possible D gene (6 bases). Germline lookup yields CDR1 SGHRS and CDR2 YFSETQ. The CDR3 extends over 15 amino acids. Trimming removed 0 bases at V and 4 bases at J, with 11 bases between.

This clonotype occurred many times. This chain links TRBV6-5 with TRBJ1-6; D may be TRBD1 (5 bases). The CDR3 length is 16 residues. The germline CDR1 and CDR2 sequences are MNHEY and SVGAGI. V was trimmed by 6 bases and J by 0 bases, leaving 12 bases between them. CDR3 in amino acids: CASSKRGSSYNSPLHF. CDR3 sequence (DNA): TGTGCCAGCAGCAAGAGGGGAAGCTCCTATAATTCACCCCTCCACTTT.

The rearrangement uses TRBV7-3 and TRBJ1-1; D may be TRBD1 (6 bases). This CDR3 is 13 amino acids long. Trimming took 4 bases from V and 3 from J, leaving 9 bases between them. Germline CDR1 and CDR2: SGHTA and FQGTGA. CDR3 residues: CASSSSGDTEAFF. CDR3 nucleotide sequence: TGTGCCAGCAGCTCCTCAGGGGACACTGAAGCTTTCTTT.

Many counts were recorded for this clonotype. The chain employs TRBV12-3 or TRBV12-4 and TRBJ1-2; no clear D gene. The ends were cut back, 3 bases at V and 7 bases at J, with 18 bases in the middle. This CDR3 is built from 15 residues. The CDR3 here is CASSFSLGPALGYTF. The CDR3 region has the DNA TGTGCCAGCAGTTTTTCTCTCGGGCCTGCACTTGGCTACACCTTC.

This clonotype was picked up many times. The chain employs TRBV7-9 and TRBJ1-2; tentative D call: TRBD1 (6 bases). V gave up 4 bases and J gave up 4 bases, with 19 bases separating them. Germline V CDR1 and CDR2: SEHNR, FQNEAQ (reference sequence). The CDR3 length is 16 residues. This chain's CDR3 is CASSSILQGLSYGYTF. The CDR3 nucleotides are TGTGCCAGCAGCTCGATCTTACAGGGACTTAGCTATGGCTACACCTTC.

The gene calls are TRBV20-1 and TRBJ1-4; 7 bases fit TRBD1. With 0 bases clipped from V and 5 bases from J, the junction kept 6 bases outside the gene matches. Germline V lookup: CDR1 DFQATT, CDR2 SNEGSKA (reference sequence). There are 15 residues in the CDR3. The CDR3 region is CSARDPDRRNEKLFF. CDR3 bases: TGCAGTGCTAGAGATCCGGACAGGCGCAATGAAAAACTGTTTTTT.

This clonotype came up a few times. The chain carries TRBV6-1 and TRBJ2-7; TRBD2 agrees at 12 bases. CDR1 MNHNS and CDR2 SASEGT come from the germline V gene. The length of the CDR3 is 15 residues. J gave up 6 bases and V 6 bases, and 9 bases lay outside the gene matches. CDR3 amino acids: CASSMTSGRQREQYV. The CDR3 nucleotides are TGTGCCAGCAGCATGACTAGCGGGAGACAACGCGAGCAGTACGTC.

This clonotype has only a few counts. The chain carries TRBV5-6 and TRBJ2-2; TRBD1 matches at 7 bases. The germline gives CDR1 SGHDT, CDR2 YYEEEE. V trimming: 0 bases; J trimming: 4 bases; junction bases outside the gene matches: 9. The CDR3 length is 17 residues. The CDR3 here is CASSLEVTGFPTGELFF. The CDR3 DNA is TGTGCCAGCAGCTTGGAGGTGACAGGGTTTCCCACCGGGGAGCTGTTTTTT.

This clonotype was detected only a few times. The rearrangement joins TRBV24-1 to TRBJ2-6, with D uncertain. The germline V gene has CDR1 KGHDR and CDR2 SFDVKD. V was trimmed by 4 bases and J by 0 bases, leaving 18 bases between them. The length of the CDR3 is 19 residues. CDR3 DNA sequence: TGTGCCACCAGTGACCCAGTGGCCAGAGACTCCTCTGGGGCCAACGTCCTGACTTTC. Amino acid sequence: CATSDPVARDSSGANVLTF.

This clonotype occurred a few times. V is TRBV3-1 and J is TRBJ2-3; no clear D gene. This CDR3 is 16 amino acids long. Trimming pared 3 bases from V and 0 bases from J, leaving 13 bases between. The germline CDR1 and CDR2 sequences are LGHDT and YNNKEL (reference sequence). The CDR3 protein is CASSQRSLLSTDTQYF. The CDR3 DNA sequence: TGTGCCAGCAGCCAGCGAAGCCTCCTAAGCACAGATACGCAGTATTTT.

This clonotype was detected only a few times. The V and J genes are TRBV5-1 and TRBJ2-7, with 12 nucleotides matching TRBD1. The germline CDR1 and CDR2 sequences are SGHRS and YFSETQ. The CDR3 runs to 18 residues. V was pared by 4 bases and J by 3 bases, with 14 bases of the junction left unmatched. CDR3 DNA: TGCGCCAGCAGCCTCGGCGGGGACAGGGGGCGCATGGGCTACGAGCAGTACTTC. Amino acid sequence: CASSLGGDRGRMGYEQYF.

This clonotype was recorded a few times. The genes are TRBV18 and TRBJ2-2; TRBD2 might be the D (6 bases). Between the trimmed V and J ends, which lost 1 base and 0 bases, there was a span of 12 bases. This CDR3 has 17 residues. The V gene's germline CDR1 is KGHSH and CDR2 LQKENI. CDR3 coding DNA: TGTGCCAGCTCACCACTAGGTGGCGGGGCGAACACCGGGGAGCTGTTTTTT. It translates to CASSPLGGGANTGELFF.

The sample holds many counts of this clonotype. CDR3: CASSLGLAGFRSSYEQYF. The CDR3 nucleotides are TGCGCCAGCAGCTTAGGACTAGCGGGATTCAGGAGCTCCTACGAGCAGTACTTC. This rearrangement joins TRBV5-1 to TRBJ2-7; TRBD2 matches at 12 bases. Per the germline V gene, CDR1 is SGHRS and CDR2 is YFSETQ. The V and J ends lost 2 bases and 0 bases, in that order; junction bases with no gene match: 9. CDR3 size: 18 residues.

The gene calls are TRBV6-6 and TRBJ2-3; 7 bases line up with TRBD2. Losses at the gene ends were 4 bases for V and 3 bases for J; bases not matched to a gene: 4. The germline CDR1 and CDR2 sequences are MNHNY and SVGAGI (reference sequence). CDR3 size: 14 residues. CDR3 nucleotides: TGTGCCAGCAGTTGGGAGCGGGAAACAGATACGCAGTATTTT. This sequence encodes CASSWERETDTQYF.